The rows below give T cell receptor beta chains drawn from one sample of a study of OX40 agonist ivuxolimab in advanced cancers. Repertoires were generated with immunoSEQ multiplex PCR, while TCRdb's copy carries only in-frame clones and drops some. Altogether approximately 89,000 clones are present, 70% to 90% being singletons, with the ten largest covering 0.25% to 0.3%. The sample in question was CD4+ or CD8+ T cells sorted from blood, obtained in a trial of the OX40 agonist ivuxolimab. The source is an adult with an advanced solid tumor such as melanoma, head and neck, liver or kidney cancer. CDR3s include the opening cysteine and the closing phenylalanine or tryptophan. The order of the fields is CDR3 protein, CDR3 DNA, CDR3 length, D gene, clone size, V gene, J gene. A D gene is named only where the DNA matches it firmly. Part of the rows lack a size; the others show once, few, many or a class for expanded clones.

CASRPGPSLSYEQYF	TGTGCCAGTAGACCGGGACCTTCCTTATCCTACGAGCAGTACTTC	15	.	.	TRBV19	TRBJ2-7
CASSFGQFTGELFF	TGTGCCAGCAGCTTCGGACAGTTCACCGGGGAGCTGTTTTTT	14	.	few	TRBV5-4	TRBJ2-2
CASSQETGTGELFF	TGCGCCAGCAGCCAAGAAACGGGTACCGGGGAGCTGTTTTTT	14	.	.	TRBV4-1	TRBJ2-2
CASSPSTASGEKLFF	TGTGCCAGCTCACCATCGACGGCCTCAGGGGAAAAACTGTTTTTT	15	.	.	TRBV18	TRBJ1-4
CAYRQGAWLGRGYTF	TGTGCCTACCGGCAGGGGGCCTGGCTGGGGCGTGGCTACACCTTC	15	TRBD1	once	TRBV30	TRBJ1-2
CASSQWLAGFKETQYF	TGCGCCAGCAGCCAATGGCTAGCTGGATTTAAAGAGACCCAGTACTTC	16	.	.	TRBV4-3	TRBJ2-5
CASSFSPPGTANNSPLHF	TGTGCCAGTAGTTTCTCCCCCCCCGGGACGGCCAATAATTCACCCCTCCACTTT	18	.	.	TRBV19	TRBJ1-6
CASSRTGESPLHF	TGCGCCAGCAGCCGGACAGGGGAATCACCCCTCCACTTT	13	TRBD1	.	TRBV4-3	TRBJ1-6
CASSESGQGLEDEQYF	TGTGCCAGTAGCGAATCGGGACAGGGGTTGGAAGACGAGCAGTACTTC	16	TRBD1	.	TRBV19	TRBJ2-7
CASSLSSQGGEKLFF	TGTGCCAGCAGTTTATCGTCCCAGGGAGGGGAAAAACTGTTTTTT	15	.	.	TRBV28	TRBJ1-4
CASSPSGGAGNEQFF	TGTGCCAGCAGCCCAAGCGGGGGGGCCGGAAATGAGCAGTTCTTC	15	TRBD2	.	TRBV7-2	TRBJ2-1
CASSEILGNQPQHF	TGTGCCAGCAGTGAAATTTTGGGGAATCAGCCCCAGCATTTT	14	.	.	TRBV6-1	TRBJ1-5
CASSHGDGYSNQPQHF	TGTGCCAGCAGCCATGGGGACGGATATAGCAATCAGCCCCAGCATTTT	16	.	.	TRBV7-2	TRBJ1-5
CASSEFQRGGLETQYF	TGTGCCAGCAGTGAATTTCAGCGGGGGGGCCTGGAGACCCAGTACTTC	16	TRBD2	few	TRBV25-1	TRBJ2-5